This T cell receptor beta chain was sequenced for a study of T-cell memory formation after mild COVID-19. TCRdb re-called the 5' RACE reads with MiXCR, one entry per CDR3 protein. Of some 200,000 distinct CDR3 sequences listed, about 9.2% are singletons. Trimming cost V 4 bases and J 3 bases, with 4 bases left between them. The CDR3 loop spans 12 amino acids. Germline V gene sequence: CDR1 MNHNS, CDR2 SASEGT. The receptor was derived from a young man who had mild COVID-19 (a few samples of this study predate the infection). Cell type and time point are not known. Sequences were obtained from PBMCs or a T cell subset sorted from them (not recorded which). The V gene is TRBV6-1, the J gene TRBJ1-5; D is unclear. CDR3 DNA sequence: TGTGCCAGCAGTGGACCCAATCAGCCCCAGCATTTT. This gives the protein CASSGPNQPQHF.